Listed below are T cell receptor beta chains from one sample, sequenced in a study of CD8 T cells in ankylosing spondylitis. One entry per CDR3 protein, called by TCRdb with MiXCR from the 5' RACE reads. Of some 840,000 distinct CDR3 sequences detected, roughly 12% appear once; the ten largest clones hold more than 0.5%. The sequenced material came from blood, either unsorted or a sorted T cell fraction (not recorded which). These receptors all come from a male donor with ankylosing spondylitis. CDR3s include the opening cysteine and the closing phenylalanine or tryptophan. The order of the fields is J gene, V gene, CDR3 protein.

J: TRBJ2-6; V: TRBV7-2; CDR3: CASSFISGANVLTF
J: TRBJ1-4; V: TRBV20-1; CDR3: CSARSSRGPEKLFF
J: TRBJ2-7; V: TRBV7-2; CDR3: CASRRRALTDSYEQYF
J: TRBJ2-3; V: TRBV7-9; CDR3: CASSPGLAGGGDTQYF
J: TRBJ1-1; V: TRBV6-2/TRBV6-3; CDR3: CASSNSVNTEAFF
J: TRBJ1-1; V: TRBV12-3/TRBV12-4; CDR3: CASSFRLGTTEAFF
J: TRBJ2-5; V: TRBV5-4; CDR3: CASSAAGTEETQYF
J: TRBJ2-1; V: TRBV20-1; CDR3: CSASRWSGGLNEQFF
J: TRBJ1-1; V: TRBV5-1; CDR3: CASSVLTGGGVNTEAFF
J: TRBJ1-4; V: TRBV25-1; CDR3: CASSGWDVFGLFF
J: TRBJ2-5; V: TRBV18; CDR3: CASSRFRGETQYF
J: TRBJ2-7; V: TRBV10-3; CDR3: CAISEYSGRTYEQYF
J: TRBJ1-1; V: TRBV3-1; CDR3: CASSQEGWFLNTEAFF
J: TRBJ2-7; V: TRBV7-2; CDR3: CASSPPQTYEQYF
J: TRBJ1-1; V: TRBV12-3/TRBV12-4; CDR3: CASSLERWTEAFF
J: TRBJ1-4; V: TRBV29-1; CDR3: CSVEISRFSEKLFF
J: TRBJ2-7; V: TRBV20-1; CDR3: CSAKGGTGVVKQYF
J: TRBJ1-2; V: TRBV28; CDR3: CASSSGTDDYGYTF
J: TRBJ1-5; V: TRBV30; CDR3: CAWSVMSNQPQHF
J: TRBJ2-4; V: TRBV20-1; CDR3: CSAQRQGGKNIQYF
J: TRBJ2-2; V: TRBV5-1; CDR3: CASSFPPGELFF
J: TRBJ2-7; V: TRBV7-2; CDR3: CASSLAGTSSYEQYF
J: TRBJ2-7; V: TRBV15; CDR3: CATSRELGNSYEQYF
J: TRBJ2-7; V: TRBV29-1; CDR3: CSVQAGLSYEQYF
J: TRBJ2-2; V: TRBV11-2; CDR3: CASSSTGLQVGELFF
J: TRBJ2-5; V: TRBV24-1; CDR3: CATSDRTDFQETQYF
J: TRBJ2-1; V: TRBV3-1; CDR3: CASSQVGGSGSRQFF
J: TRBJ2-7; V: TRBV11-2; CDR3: CASSLEPGLYYEQYF
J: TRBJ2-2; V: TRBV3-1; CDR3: CASSPTSGSNTGELFF
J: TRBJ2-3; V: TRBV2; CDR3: CASIRSGSYTDTQYF
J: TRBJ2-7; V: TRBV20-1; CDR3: CSASKLAGFMYEQYF
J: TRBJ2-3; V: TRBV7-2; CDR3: CASSSHVGGGTDTQYF
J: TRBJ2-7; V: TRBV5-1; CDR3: CASSYPPRDEQYF
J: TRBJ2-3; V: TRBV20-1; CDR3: CCAEGTSGSRSTDTQYF
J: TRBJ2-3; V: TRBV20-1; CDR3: CRGFGGTRTDTQYF
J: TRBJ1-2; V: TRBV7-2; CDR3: CASSSGQRDYGYTF
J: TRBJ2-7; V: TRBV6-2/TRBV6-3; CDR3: CASSQDRAWSYEQYF
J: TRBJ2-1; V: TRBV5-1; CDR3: CASSLVPAWSSYNEQFF
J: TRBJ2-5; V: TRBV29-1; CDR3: CSIAGGSETQYF
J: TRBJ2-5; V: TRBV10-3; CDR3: CAISGNQETQYF
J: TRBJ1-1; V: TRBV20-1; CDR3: CSAPGGGYTEAFF
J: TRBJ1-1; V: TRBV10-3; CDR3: CAISEDGRATEAFF
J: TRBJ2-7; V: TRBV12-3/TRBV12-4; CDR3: CASSFYRIEQYF
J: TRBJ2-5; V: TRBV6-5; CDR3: CASSYSRLAGGKETQYF
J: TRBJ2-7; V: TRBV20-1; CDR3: CSAHRDGDSYEQYF
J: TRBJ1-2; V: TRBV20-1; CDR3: CSAMWDRGSYTF
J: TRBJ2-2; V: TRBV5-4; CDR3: CASSLTIQGAGGELFF
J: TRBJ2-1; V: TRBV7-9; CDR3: CASSLDAGAGELF
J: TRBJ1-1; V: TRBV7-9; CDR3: CASSYIKNTEAFF
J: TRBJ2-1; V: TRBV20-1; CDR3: CSARTGTALNEQFF